Sequencing of this T cell receptor beta chain was carried out in a study of cytomegalovirus exposure and HLA in healthy donors. V was trimmed by 11 bases and J by 7 bases, leaving 12 bases between them. The CDR3 has 11 amino acids. CDR1 and CDR2 from the germline V gene are MNHNY and SVGAGI (reference sequence). The primer mix had 60 Vbeta and 13 Jbeta primers. Produced via immunoSEQ multiplex PCR; TCRdb's table is partial and in-frame only. The sample yields 90,000 to 120,000 clones, roughly 80% seen once. Findings of the study overall: Most sequenced TCRs were rare (though some public TCRs occurred in many donors).

As for this clone: Its matching antigen is unknown.

Specimen: PBMCs. The TCR comes from a man aged 25-40 years in good health and CMV-seropositive. This rearrangement joins TRBV6-6 to TRBJ1-5; D gene ambiguous. The CDR3 coding sequence is TGTGCCGCGGGCAGCCAGCAGCCCCAGCATTTT. Amino acid sequence: CAAGSQQPQHF.